This T cell receptor (beta chain) was identified in a study of blood T cell repertoires in COVID-19. Overall study: The study drew acute and convalescent COVID-19 samples from the United States, Italy and Spain. From T cells, B-cell-depleted T cells, or PBMCs came the material, which was cDNA or gDNA.

In the authors' methods: Quantification of nucleated cells was approximated via reference gene primer amplification. Libraries were prepared by immunoSEQ multiplex PCR; TCRdb keeps only in-frame clonotypes and omits some of them. D and trimming were read from the DNA, whereas the V and J calls and clone size are those reported in that table. The sample lists some 250,000 clones, about 76% occurring once. The CDR3 is 15 amino acids. The germline CDR1 and CDR2 sequences are MNHEY and SMNVEV (reference sequence). Trimming stripped 9 bases from V and 0 bases from J, with 17 bases between. The sequenced sample was peripheral blood. The clonotype comes from an older woman with active or convalescent COVID-19. The rearrangement uses TRBV27 and TRBJ2-5; TRBD2 is a possible D gene (5 bases). The CDR3 region has the DNA TGTGCCAGTTCTTGGGAGACCAAATACCAAGAGACCCAGTACTTC. Amino acid sequence: CASSWETKYQETQYF.